Listed below are T cell receptor beta chains from one sample, sequenced in a study of blood T cell repertoires in COVID-19. Profiled with immunoSEQ multiplex PCR; TCRdb holds only in-frame clones, not every one. This table has roughly 140,000 clones, more than 80% appearing once. Sequenced sample: peripheral blood. These receptors came from a human donor in a cohort sampled during active COVID-19. CDR3s include the opening cysteine and the closing phenylalanine or tryptophan. A D gene is named only where the DNA matches it firmly. Clone size appears in some rows only: once, few, many, or a class for an expanded clone.

TRBD1 | TRBJ1-2 | TRBV7-9 | . | CASSGDRGAMGYTF | TGTGCCAGCAGCGGGGACAGGGGCGCGATGGGCTACACCTTC
. | TRBJ2-3 | TRBV7-2 | few | CASLAGPGDTQYF | TGTGCCAGCTTGGCGGGGCCTGGAGATACGCAGTATTTT
TRBD2 | TRBJ2-1 | TRBV6-2/TRBV6-3 | . | CASSYSHGTRDEQFF | TGTGCCAGCAGTTACTCCCACGGGACTAGAGATGAGCAGTTCTTC
TRBD1 | TRBJ2-1 | TRBV19 | . | CASSNRDRIFNEQFF | TGTGCCAGTAGTAATCGGGACAGGATATTCAATGAGCAGTTCTTC
. | TRBJ1-1 | TRBV20-1 | . | CSARQAEAFF | TGCAGTGCTAGACAGGCTGAAGCTTTCTTT
TRBD1 | TRBJ2-3 | TRBV7-8 | . | CASSSSPTGVGDTQYF | TGTGCCAGCAGCTCGAGCCCTACAGGGGTAGGAGATACGCAGTATTTT
TRBD2 | TRBJ2-1 | TRBV6-4 | . | CASSEAGVSYEQFF | TGTGCCAGCAGTGAAGCGGGGGTCAGTTATGAGCAGTTCTTC
TRBD2 | TRBJ2-3 | TRBV5-4 | . | CASSLAGTSAADTQYF | TGTGCCAGCAGCTTGGCCGGGACTAGCGCAGCAGATACGCAGTATTTT
TRBD2 | TRBJ2-5 | TRBV29-1 | . | CSVSTSGGKETQYF | TGCAGCGTGTCGACTAGCGGGGGGAAAGAGACCCAGTACTTC
TRBD1 | TRBJ1-3 | TRBV7-9 | . | CASSYRGISGNTIYF | TGTGCCAGCAGCTACAGGGGAATCTCTGGAAACACCATATATTTT
TRBD1 | TRBJ1-6 | TRBV30 | few | CAWSTLGQGRSPLHF | TGTGCCTGGAGTACCTTGGGACAGGGACGTTCACCCCTCCACTTT
TRBD1 | TRBJ1-2 | TRBV5-1 | . | CASSQGTVTNYGYTF | TGCGCCAGCAGCCAAGGGACAGTAACCAACTATGGCTACACCTTC
. | TRBJ2-7 | TRBV5-1 | . | CASSLDGTGGFSYEQYF | TGCGCCAGCAGCTTGGATGGCACTGGGGGCTTCTCCTACGAGCAGTACTTC
. | TRBJ1-1 | TRBV25-1 | few | CASSDRYNTEAFF | TGTGCCAGCAGTGACAGGTATAACACTGAAGCTTTCTTT
. | TRBJ1-2 | TRBV6-5 | once | CASSPGHPDDYGYTF | TGTGCCAGCAGCCCGGGACACCCGGACGACTATGGCTACACCTTC
TRBD1 | TRBJ2-2 | TRBV5-5 | . | CASSLGQGVAGELFF | TGTGCCAGCAGCTTGGGACAGGGGGTCGCCGGGGAGCTGTTTTTT
. | TRBJ2-2 | TRBV6-4 | . | CASSVGQTTGELFF | TGTGCCAGCAGTGTAGGACAAACCACCGGGGAGCTGTTTTTT
TRBD1 | TRBJ1-3 | TRBV10-3 | . | CAISDSGTAGNTIYF | TGTGCCATCAGTGATAGTGGGACAGCTGGAAACACCATATATTTT
. | TRBJ1-6 | TRBV9 | . | CASSVGRDSPLHF | TGTGCCAGCAGCGTAGGTCGAGATTCACCCCTCCACTTT
TRBD1 | TRBJ1-3 | TRBV19 | . | CASSGQDSGNTIYF | TGTGCCAGCTCAGGACAGGACTCTGGAAACACCATATATTTT
TRBD2 | TRBJ2-2 | TRBV11-2 | . | CASSGGDVFTGELFF | TGTGCCAGCAGCGGGGGGGATGTATTTACCGGGGAGCTGTTTTTT
TRBD1 | TRBJ2-1 | TRBV7-8 | few | CASIPTGARNEQFF | TGTGCCAGCATCCCGACAGGGGCCCGGAATGAGCAGTTCTTC
TRBD1 | TRBJ1-2 | TRBV5-1 | . | CASSLFPGTGQVESYGYTF | TGCGCCAGCAGCTTGTTTCCGGGGACAGGGCAAGTAGAGAGCTATGGCTACACCTTC
TRBD1 | TRBJ2-4 | TRBV28 | . | CASRPWMGEGQGEDIQYF | TGTGCCAGCAGACCTTGGATGGGGGAGGGACAGGGGGAAGACATTCAGTACTTC
TRBD1 | TRBJ2-1 | TRBV5-1 | few | CASSSGTGSSSYNEQFF | TGCGCCAGCAGCTCCGGGACAGGGTCGAGCTCCTACAATGAGCAGTTCTTC
. | TRBJ1-1 | TRBV29-1 | . | CSVDSGDRKAFF | TGCAGCGTTGATTCAGGGGATAGGAAAGCTTTCTTT
TRBD1 | TRBJ2-7 | TRBV7-8 | . | CASSLLGTGVYEQYF | TGTGCCAGCAGCTTACTCGGGACAGGGGTCTACGAGCAGTACTTC
. | TRBJ1-4 | TRBV28 | . | CASSLGPKPNEKLFF | TGTGCCAGCAGTTTAGGGCCAAAGCCTAATGAAAAACTGTTTTTT
TRBD2 | TRBJ2-3 | TRBV13 | . | CASSAPRGGVAGGTDTQYF | TGTGCCAGCAGCGCCCCCCGGGGGGGGGTGGCAGGGGGCACAGATACGCAGTATTTT
TRBD1 | TRBJ2-1 | TRBV16 | . | CASSQTGGSYNEQFF | TGTGCCAGCAGCCAGACAGGGGGCTCCTACAATGAGCAGTTCTTC
TRBD2 | TRBJ2-1 | TRBV2 | . | CASTGTSGYNEQFF | TGTGCCAGCACCGGGACTAGCGGCTACAATGAGCAGTTCTTC
TRBD2 | TRBJ2-1 | TRBV6-5 | . | CASSSLAGGYNEQFF | TGTGCCAGCAGTTCCTTAGCGGGGGGATACAATGAGCAGTTCTTC
TRBD1 | TRBJ1-5 | TRBV28 | . | CASSHPSGTGMNMEPQHF | TGTGCCAGCAGTCATCCCTCCGGGACAGGGATGAACATGGAGCCCCAGCATTTT
. | TRBJ1-5 | TRBV6-5 | . | CASSRGKNNQPQHF | TGTGCCAGCAGTCGCGGCAAGAACAATCAGCCCCAGCATTTT
. | TRBJ1-5 | TRBV12-3/TRBV12-4 | . | CASSWGGNQPQHF | TGTGCCAGCAGTTGGGGGGGCAATCAGCCCCAGCATTTT
TRBD2 | TRBJ2-5 | TRBV28 | . | CASSGGLAGRETQYF | TGTGCCAGCAGTGGAGGACTAGCGGGACGGGAGACCCAGTACTTC
TRBD1 | TRBJ1-4 | TRBV9 | . | CASSVTPQGRGEKLFF | TGTGCCAGCAGCGTAACCCCACAGGGGCGCGGCGAAAAACTGTTTTTT
. | TRBJ2-1 | TRBV6-5 | . | CASTETVQGTDEQFF | TGTGCCAGCACCGAGACGGTGCAGGGGACGGATGAGCAGTTCTTC
TRBD1 | TRBJ2-1 | TRBV7-2 | . | CASSIRDRDYNEQFF | TGTGCCAGCAGCATCCGGGACAGGGACTACAATGAGCAGTTCTTC
. | TRBJ2-1 | TRBV29-1 | . | CSALRERIGEQFF | TGCAGCGCTCTCCGGGAGAGGATTGGTGAGCAGTTCTTC
. | TRBJ2-6 | TRBV9 | . | CASSPRRDKPGANVLTF | TGTGCCAGCAGCCCCCGCAGGGACAAGCCCGGGGCCAACGTCCTGACTTTC